These 30 T cell receptor beta chains share one sample of origin, sequenced in a study of T cells after posttransplantation cyclophosphamide (dated by TCRdb to between 2015 and 2016). Library preparation employed the immunoSEQ multiplex PCR assay. TCRdb provides this immuneACCESS table in a form limited to in-frame rearrangements. Some clones are lacking; in checked studies, under half of them reflect an unresolved V gene, and why the rest are absent is not known. The sample table lists 25,000 to 35,000 clones, 75% to 95% of them with a count of one. The ten largest account for around 0.26% of the sample. Viable CD3+CD4+ or CD3+CD8+ cells that were CCR7+CD45RA+CD45RO-CD95-CD27+CD28+ were defined as naive T cells. Sample: naive CD4+ T cells sorted from PBMCs. The receptors were gathered from a woman aged 55-75 years in good health, CMV-negative, and a related stem cell transplant donor.

In this sample, this clone turned up a few times. The chain employs TRBV10-2 and TRBJ2-7, with 11 bases lining up with TRBD1. CDR1 WSHSY and CDR2 SAAADI come from the germline V gene. V trimming: 3 bases; J trimming: 0 bases; junction bases outside the gene matches: 1. The CDR3 is 15 residues long. The CDR3 sequence is CASSEGTGGSYEQYF. CDR3 in DNA: TGCGCCAGCAGTGAAGGGACAGGGGGCTCCTACGAGCAGTACTTC.

The chain has TRBV5-1 and TRBJ2-3; the match to TRBD2 covers 7 bases. The CDR3 spans 12 residues. V lost 0 bases to trimming and J lost 11 bases; unmatched junction nucleotides: 3. Germline values: CDR1 SGHRS, CDR2 YFSETQ. CDR3 DNA: TGCGCCAGCAGCTTGGAAGCGGGAAGGCAGTATTTT. Its translation: CASSLEAGRQYF.

The chain is built from TRBV11-2 and TRBJ1-1; unclear D gene. CDR3 length: 16 amino acids. The germline V gene has CDR1 SGHAT and CDR2 FQNNGV. The germline V and J ends were trimmed by 1 base and 3 bases, with 15 bases remaining between them. CDR3 sequence (DNA): TGTGCCAGCAGCTTAGGGCGGACTAGGTGGGACACTGAAGCTTTCTTT. Translation gives CASSLGRTRWDTEAFF.

The chain couples TRBV2 to TRBJ1-1; the D gene is possibly TRBD1 (6 bases). Deletions cut 6 bases from V and 5 bases from J, with 13 bases between. The germline CDR1 and CDR2 sequences are SNHLY and FYNNEI. The CDR3 is made up of 13 amino acids. The CDR3 coding sequence is TGTGCCAGCAGATTCAGGGGTGGGACTGAAGCTTTCTTT. It translates to CASRFRGGTEAFF. Combining the CDR3 with reference TRBV2 and TRBJ1-1 gives the whole variable domain EPEVTQTPSHQVTQMGQEVILRCVPISNHLYFYWYRQILGQKVEFLVSFYNNEISEKSEIFDDQFSVERPDGSNFTLKIRSTKLEDSAMYFCASRFRGGTEAFFGQGTRLTVV.

CDR3 in DNA: TGTGCCAGTAGTACCTCGTCCCTCAAATTAGCTAATTCACCCCTCCACTTT. Translating gives CASSTSSLKLANSPLHF. V and J are TRBV19 and TRBJ1-6; no definite D call. In germline, CDR1 is LNHDA, CDR2 SQIVND (reference sequence). Trimming left V 4 bases short and J 6 bases short, with 19 bases between. This CDR3 is built from 17 residues.

This clone has just one count. A read error may account for a junction end that differs from germline. The rearrangement joins TRBV7-9 to TRBJ1-1, with 7 bases that match TRBD1. CDR3 length: 9 residues. In germline, CDR1 is SEHNR, CDR2 FQNEAQ (reference sequence). In nucleotides, the CDR3 is TGTGCCAGCAGCTTGGGACAGTCTTTT. It encodes CASSLGQSF. The whole variable domain, remainder taken from reference TRBV7-9 and TRBJ1-1, is DTGVSQNPRHKITKRGQNVTFRCDPISEHNRLYWYRQTLGQGPEFLTYFQNEAQLEKSRLLSDRFSAERPKGSFSTLEIQRTEQGDSAMYLCASSLGQSFGQGTRLTVV.

As DNA, the CDR3 is TGTGCCAGCAGTGGGGCGGAGGGGAGATACATTCAGTACTTC. This gives the protein CASSGAEGRYIQYF. The J gene is TRBJ2-4, the V gene TRBV6-5; tentative D call: TRBD2 (6 bases). CDR3 length: 14 residues. The V end lost 5 bases, the J end lost 8 bases, and 16 bases lay between the germline ends. Germline V lookup: CDR1 MNHEY, CDR2 SVGAGI.

The chain recombines TRBV10-1 with TRBJ2-5; 8 bases agree with TRBD1. V shed 8 bases and J 11 bases; nucleotides not matched to a gene: 13. CDR1 is WNHNN, CDR2 SYGVQD, per germline (reference sequence). The CDR3 runs 13 residues. For the CDR3, the DNA is TGCGCCAGCTCTCCGGGACAGGACCTTCAGCAGTACTTC. It yields the protein CASSPGQDLQQYF.

The chain has TRBV7-2 and TRBJ2-5; D might be TRBD2 (5 bases). Germline CDR1 and CDR2: SGHTA and FQGNSA. This CDR3 spans 14 amino acids. Between the trimmed V and J ends, which lost 2 bases and 0 bases, there was a span of 7 bases. CDR3 loop: CASSLTSYQETQYF. Here the CDR3 DNA reads TGTGCCAGCAGCTTAACTAGTTACCAAGAGACCCAGTACTTC.

This sequence joins TRBV7-2 and TRBJ2-6; D is undetermined. CDR1 is SGHTA and CDR2 is FQGNSA in the germline V gene. V lost 3 bases, J lost 0 bases, and 6 bases lay in between. The CDR3 consists of 15 residues. The CDR3, as DNA: TGTGCCAGCAGCTTTACAACCTCTGGGGCCAACGTCCTGACTTTC. Amino acids: CASSFTTSGANVLTF.

A single count supports this clone. The chain recombines TRBV30 with TRBJ1-1; unclear D gene. The germline V gene encodes CDR1 GTSNPN and CDR2 SVGIG (reference sequence). The CDR3 runs 12 residues. V lost 6 bases, J lost 4 bases, and 12 bases lay in between. This CDR3 reads CACGVIITEAFF. CDR3 coding DNA: TGTGCCTGCGGGGTGATTATCACTGAAGCTTTCTTT.

The chain carries TRBV5-6 and TRBJ1-1; a possible D gene is TRBD1 (6 bases). V lost 3 bases, J lost 0 bases, and 12 bases lay in between. Germline V CDR1 and CDR2: SGHDT, YYEEEE. The CDR3 has 15 amino acids. CDR3 amino acids: CASSSTGNMNTEAFF. In DNA, the CDR3 is TGTGCCAGCAGCTCAACAGGGAACATGAACACTGAAGCTTTCTTT. The variable domain in full, with the rest retrieved from reference TRBV5-6 and TRBJ1-1, is DAGVTQSPTHLIKTRGQQVTLRCSPKSGHDTVSWYQQALGQGPQFIFQYYEEEERQRGNFPDRFSGHQFPNYSSELNVNALLLGDSALYLCASSSTGNMNTEAFFGQGTRLTVV.

This chain joins TRBV5-1 and TRBJ1-1; a weak D match, TRBD1 (5 bases). CDR3 length equals 15 residues. The ends were cut back, 4 bases at V and 1 base at J, with 14 bases in the middle. Germline V gene sequence: CDR1 SGHRS, CDR2 YFSETQ. The CDR3 region is CASSGWGGSNTEAFF. CDR3 nucleotides: TGCGCCAGCAGCGGCTGGGGGGGTTCGAACACTGAAGCTTTCTTT.

This rearrangement joins TRBV2 to TRBJ1-1; D not resolved. Germline CDR1 reads SNHLY; CDR2 reads FYNNEI. Trimming shortened V by 6 bases and J by 1 base, and 15 bases separated the two germline ends. CDR3 size: 15 residues. CDR3 DNA sequence: TGTGCCAGCAGCCGGGAGAGGCAAGAGAACACTGAAGCTTTCTTT. Translated, it gives CASSRERQENTEAFF.

This chain uses TRBV7-8 with TRBJ2-3, with 8 positions matching TRBD2. J gave up 2 bases and V 6 bases, and 1 base lay outside the gene matches. Germline V gives CDR1 SGHVS, CDR2 FQNEAQ. This CDR3 has 13 amino acids. The CDR3 DNA follows: TGTGCCAGCAGGCGGGGGGCCACAGATACGCAGTATTTT. This codes for CASRRGATDTQYF.

The CDR3 is CAWSLSSGGGDTQYF. DNA for the CDR3: TGTGCCTGGAGTCTTTCTAGCGGGGGTGGAGATACGCAGTATTTT. V usage is TRBV30 and J usage is TRBJ2-3; 10 positions match TRBD2. J gave up 5 bases and V 2 bases, and 7 bases lay outside the gene matches. Germline loops: CDR1 GTSNPN, CDR2 SVGIG (reference sequence). The CDR3 extends over 15 amino acids.

The table lists this clone with a count of one. The rearrangement links TRBV7-9 to TRBJ2-7; D may be TRBD2 (6 bases). This CDR3 is built from 16 residues. Germline assignment: CDR1 SEHNR and CDR2 FQNEAQ (reference sequence). V was trimmed by 6 bases and J by 1 base, leaving 19 bases between them. CDR3 in DNA: TGTGCCAGCAGATTGGGGGACTCCTCGAAATCCTACGAGCAGTACTTC. Its translation is CASRLGDSSKSYEQYF. The variable domain in full, with the rest retrieved from reference TRBV7-9 and TRBJ2-7, is DTGVSQNPRHKITKRGQNVTFRCDPISEHNRLYWYRQTLGQGPEFLTYFQNEAQLEKSRLLSDRFSAERPKGSFSTLEIQRTEQGDSAMYLCASRLGDSSKSYEQYFGPGTRLTVT.

The V call is TRBV6-5, the J call TRBJ1-1, with D perhaps matching TRBD1 (6 bases). The CDR3 is 16 amino acids. Trimming stripped 0 bases from V and 6 bases from J, with 17 bases between. CDR1 and CDR2 (germline): MNHEY, SVGAGI. The CDR3 DNA reads as TGTGCCAGCAGTTACTCTTTCTCTCAGGGGCGGGCTGAAGCTTTCTTT. Protein sequence: CASSYSFSQGRAEAFF.

The chain is built from TRBV1 and TRBJ2-7; the listed D gene, TRBD2, was not tested against the DNA. TRBV1 is a pseudogene locus. CDR3 size: 16 residues. The CDR3: CTSSRRPVAGAYEQYF. The CDR3 region has the DNA TGCACCAGCAGCCGAAGACCGGTAGCGGGAGCCTACGAGCAGTACTTC.

The rearrangement joins TRBV2 to TRBJ2-7, with 8 bases identical to TRBD2. With V trimmed by 2 bases and J by 1 base, 4 bases remained unmatched. Germline V lookup: CDR1 SNHLY, CDR2 FYNNEI. The length of the CDR3 is 15 residues. The CDR3 loop reads CASSEPGGVSYEQYF. The CDR3 nucleotides are TGTGCCAGCAGTGAACCCGGGGGGGTATCCTACGAGCAGTACTTC.

The J gene is TRBJ1-2, the V gene TRBV27; 10 bases align to TRBD1. This CDR3 comprises 14 residues. Germline CDR1 is MNHEY and CDR2 is SMNVEV (reference sequence). The V and J ends lost 5 bases and 8 bases, in that order; junction bases with no gene match: 8. The CDR3 nucleotides are TGTGCCAGCAGTCGTACGGACAGGGGGGAAGGCTACACCTTC. It specifies CASSRTDRGEGYTF.

The chain carries TRBV25-1 and TRBJ2-1; 12 bases fit TRBD2. This CDR3 is built from 14 residues. Per the germline V gene, CDR1 is MGHDK and CDR2 is SYGVNS. The ends lost 8 bases at V and 2 bases at J; junction bases unmatched: 1. The CDR3 DNA sequence: TGTGCCAGCCGACTAGCGGGAGCCTACAATGAGCAGTTCTTC. This encodes CASRLAGAYNEQFF.

The chain employs TRBV10-3 and TRBJ2-5; 7 bases agree with TRBD1. Germline CDR1 ENHRY, CDR2 SYGVKD. The CDR3 is 13 residues long. J lost 1 base, V lost 5 bases, and 1 base had no gene match. The CDR3 DNA is TGTGCCATCAGTAGGGGGCTCCAAGAGACCCAGTACTTC. It encodes CAISRGLQETQYF.

Worth noting for this clone: Additional DNA sequences in this sample encode the identical CDR3. V and J are TRBV5-1 and TRBJ2-7; the match to TRBD2 covers 14 bases. The CDR3 contains 16 residues. Germline CDR1 is SGHRS and CDR2 is YFSETQ. Trimming at V came to 0 bases and at J to 4 bases, leaving 3 bases not matched to a gene. CDR3 sequence: CASSLGGTSGGYEQYF. The CDR3 DNA reads TGCGCCAGCAGCTTGGGGGGGACTAGCGGGGGTTACGAGCAGTACTTC.

The chain recombines TRBV28 with TRBJ1-4; 10 nucleotides match TRBD1. The V gene's germline CDR1 is MDHEN and CDR2 SYDVKM. With 6 bases clipped from V and 7 bases from J, the junction kept 11 bases outside the gene matches. This CDR3 is built from 16 residues. CDR3 nucleotides: TGTGCCAGCAGCTCCCCCGACAGGGGGCGCGTTGAAAAACTGTTTTTT. Amino acid sequence: CASSSPDRGRVEKLFF.

The chain combines TRBV28 with TRBJ2-3, with 8 bases lining up with TRBD1. The V and J ends lost 5 bases and 0 bases, in that order; junction bases with no gene match: 7. The CDR3 consists of 16 residues. Looked up from germline, CDR1 is MDHEN and CDR2 is SYDVKM. The CDR3 DNA follows: TGTGCCAGCAGTCGTTTGGGGGACAGGAGCACAGATACGCAGTATTTT. Translating it yields CASSRLGDRSTDTQYF.

This chain joins TRBV4-1 and TRBJ2-2; 8 nucleotides align to TRBD2. With V trimmed by 4 bases and J by 3 bases, 10 bases remained unmatched. This CDR3 contains 17 residues. Germline V lookup: CDR1 MGHRA, CDR2 YSYEKL. The CDR3 DNA follows: TGCGCCAGCAGCCGCCTTATCAGCGGGGGTTACACCGGGGAGCTGTTTTTT. Translation: CASSRLISGGYTGELFF.

The chain is built from TRBV27 and TRBJ2-5; 8 positions agree with TRBD1. V trimming: 2 bases; J trimming: 6 bases; junction bases outside the gene matches: 5. Germline assignment: CDR1 MNHEY and CDR2 SMNVEV (reference sequence). This CDR3 is 14 amino acids long. Here the CDR3 reads CASSLRQGAKTQYF. CDR3 coding DNA: TGTGCCAGCAGTTTACGTCAGGGGGCGAAGACCCAGTACTTC.

The chain combines TRBV13 with TRBJ1-2; 7 bases map to TRBD1. V shed 5 bases and J 5 bases; nucleotides not matched to a gene: 20. The CDR3 sequence is 18 residues long. Germline V gene data show CDR1 as PRHDT and CDR2 as FYEKMQ (reference sequence). As DNA, the CDR3 is TGTGCCAGCAGCCCAATAGGGGACAGAGGTGTTTCAAGGTATGGCTACACCTTC. Translated: CASSPIGDRGVSRYGYTF.

As to this clone: Mismatch with germline at one junction end may stem from a read error. This sequence joins TRBV7-9 and TRBJ2-7, with D perhaps matching TRBD2 (5 bases). The CDR3 loop spans 15 amino acids. CDR1 is SEHNR and CDR2 is FQNEAQ in the germline V gene (reference sequence). This CDR3 reads CASSVTAGNSYEQYF. The CDR3 bases are TGCGCCAGCAGCGTCACGGCGGGTAACTCCTACGAGCAGTACTTC.